This TCR beta chain stems from a study of cytomegalovirus exposure and HLA in healthy donors. General study findings and limits: The study put some 150 TCR beta chains on its list as cytomegalovirus-associated. A few chains linked to CMV were shown in vitro to be specific for CMV antigens. Reports described diagnosis of cytomegalovirus status by the classifier as highly specific and sensitive. Many donors carried some public TCRs, although rarity characterized most TCR sequences.

Repertoires were generated with immunoSEQ multiplex PCR, while TCRdb's copy carries only in-frame clones and drops some. Of more than 100,000 clones listed, roughly 90% are singletons. For this clone: The antigen is undetermined.

Germline V CDR1 and CDR2: SGHTA, FQGNSA. Trimming cost V 5 bases and J 0 bases; bases outside gene matches: 6. The CDR3 contains 15 residues. Sequenced material: PBMCs. The rearrangement links TRBV7-2 to TRBJ1-2; 7 bases fit TRBD1. The receptor comes from a man aged 25-45 years in good health and CMV-seronegative. The CDR3 DNA is TGTGCCAGCAGCCCTACAGGGGAGGCTAACTATGGCTACACCTTC. Its protein product is CASSPTGEANYGYTF. The full variable domain, with the rest looked up from reference TRBV7-2 and TRBJ1-2, is GAGVSQSPSNKVTEKGKDVELRCDPISGHTALYWYRQSLGQGLEFLIYFQGNSAPDKSGLPSDRFSAERTGGSVSTLTIQRTQQEDSAVYLCASSPTGEANYGYTFGSGTRLTVV.